Listed here is a single T cell receptor (beta chain). This specimen belongs to a study of CD8 T cells in ankylosing spondylitis. Germline CDR1 DFQATT, CDR2 SNEGSKA (reference sequence). The CDR3 spans 13 residues. V was cut by 6 bases and J by 8 bases, with 16 bases left in between. The TCR beta libraries were generated through quantitative 5'-RACE incorporating molecular barcodes. TCRdb itself ran the 5' RACE reads through MiXCR, one entry per CDR3 protein. The sample has 250,000 or so distinct CDR3 sequences; roughly 25% are singletons. This chain connects TRBV20-1 to TRBJ1-4, with a weak D call TRBD1 (5 bases). The origin of this receptor is a male donor with ankylosing spondylitis or in good health (not recorded which). Sequencing was performed on blood, either unsorted or a sorted T cell fraction (not recorded which). CDR3 in DNA: TGCAGTGCGGGGTGGGGGGTCGACGAAAAACTGTTTTTT. This encodes CSAGWGVDEKLFF.